Only one count was recorded for the clone carrying this TCR beta chain. The antigen is unknown. The data originate from a study of shared clonotypes between healthy human individuals. Study-level points and caveats: Compared with memory subsets, naive subsets generally had larger estimated richness.

TCRdb's table, derived via immunoSEQ multiplex PCR, lists solely in-frame clones and lacks some. The table has roughly 1.5 million clones, approximately 98% seen once. This CDR3 comprises 14 residues. Trimming removed 1 base from V and 6 bases from J, with 12 bases in between. Germline loops: CDR1 KGHSH, CDR2 LQKENI. The clonotype comes from a man aged 25 to 40 in good health. The sample comprised naive CD4+ T cells sorted from blood. Stated subset: CD45RA+ positively selected. J is TRBJ1-1 and V is TRBV18; D is perhaps TRBD1 (5 bases). The CDR3 spells CASSPQGLSSEAFF. The DNA of the CDR3 is TGTGCCAGCTCACCACAGGGACTCAGTTCTGAAGCTTTCTTT.